These 28 T cell receptor beta chains were all obtained from the same sample, sequenced in a study of blood T cell repertoires in COVID-19. The data were produced by immunoSEQ multiplex PCR, yet TCRdb's version contains in-frame clones alone and is incomplete. The table lists approximately 160,000 clones, 86% of them singletons. The sample taken for sequencing was peripheral blood. The receptors were sampled from a woman between 65 and 79 years old with acute or convalescent COVID-19.

Concerning this clone itself: Other DNA sequences in the same sample also yield this CDR3. The chain uses TRBV18 and TRBJ2-3; 12 nucleotides agree with TRBD2. This CDR3 region has 16 residues. Trimming cost V 2 bases and J 0 bases; bases outside gene matches: 0. Germline V gives CDR1 KGHSH, CDR2 LQKENI. CDR3 DNA sequence: TGTGCCAGCTCACCAGGACTAGCGGGGAGCACAGATACGCAGTATTTT. Its protein product is CASSPGLAGSTDTQYF.

The chain links TRBV28 to TRBJ1-6, with TRBD1 matching 8 bases. Trimming removed 6 bases from V and 0 bases from J; junction bases left unmatched: 10. The CDR3 is made up of 18 amino acids. Per the germline V gene, CDR1 is MDHEN and CDR2 is SYDVKM. CDR3 protein: CASRLKRTGSSYNSPLHF. The CDR3, as DNA: TGTGCCAGCAGATTAAAAAGGACAGGGAGCTCCTATAATTCACCCCTCCACTTT.

This chain links TRBV28 with TRBJ2-7, with TRBD1 matching over 12 bases. V lost 7 bases to trimming and J lost 7 bases; unmatched junction nucleotides: 11. CDR1 and CDR2 (germline): MDHEN, SYDVKM. The CDR3 runs to 15 residues. In DNA, the CDR3 is TGTGCCAGCACCTCACACGGGGACAGGGGGCGAGAGCAGTACTTC. The encoded protein is CASTSHGDRGREQYF.

The rearrangement joins TRBV4-1 to TRBJ2-2; 9 bases align to TRBD1. Trimming cost V 1 base and J 4 bases; bases outside gene matches: 7. The CDR3 has 17 residues. From germline, CDR1 is MGHRA and CDR2 YSYEKL. CDR3 residues: CASSQVWDRAGTGELFF. The CDR3 DNA is TGCGCCAGCAGCCAAGTTTGGGACAGGGCGGGCACCGGGGAGCTGTTTTTT.

The CDR3 DNA is TGTGCCAGCAGCCCAGGGTTGGGCTACGAGCAGTACTTC. Translated: CASSPGLGYEQYF. V is TRBV11-2 and J is TRBJ2-7, with D perhaps TRBD1 (5 bases). Germline V lookup: CDR1 SGHAT, CDR2 FQNNGV. V dropped 5 bases and J dropped 3 bases, with 11 bases sitting between them. CDR3 length: 13 residues. Using reference TRBV11-2 and TRBJ2-7 for the parts outside the CDR3, the full variable domain is EAGVAQSPRYKIIEKRQSVAFWCNPISGHATLYWYQQILGQGPKLLIQFQNNGVVDDSQLPKDRFSAERLKGVDSTLKIQPAKLEDSAVYLCASSPGLGYEQYFGPGTRLTVT.

The chain couples TRBV25-1 to TRBJ2-2; TRBD1 matches at 7 bases. The CDR3 runs 13 residues. With 5 bases clipped from V and 4 bases from J, the junction kept 1 base outside the gene matches. Germline V gene lookup returns CDR1 MGHDK and CDR2 SYGVNS. Written as DNA, the CDR3 is TGTGCCAGCAGTTCAGGGGGCACCGGGGAGCTGTTTTTT. Protein sequence: CASSSGGTGELFF.

The chain joins TRBV27 to TRBJ2-7; D is possibly TRBD2 (6 bases). Germline V gene sequence: CDR1 MNHEY, CDR2 SMNVEV (reference sequence). The V end lost 4 bases, the J end lost 3 bases, and 10 bases lay between the germline ends. CDR3 length: 13 amino acids. CDR3 nucleotide sequence: TGTGCCAGCAGTTGGGAGGCGGGCTACGAGCAGTACTTC. Translated, it gives CASSWEAGYEQYF.

The chain has TRBV6-2 or TRBV6-3 and TRBJ1-1, with 9 positions matching TRBD1. With V trimmed by 6 bases and J by 10 bases, 6 bases remained unmatched. CDR3 length equals 12 residues. Germline CDR1 and CDR2: MNHEY and SVGEGT. The CDR3 DNA is TGTGCCAGCAGCTCCGGGACAGGGATAGCTTTCTTT. This translates into CASSSGTGIAFF.

This clone was recorded only once. The chain uses TRBV10-2 and TRBJ1-1; D is unclear. V shed 10 bases and J shed 1 base, with 19 bases lying between them. Germline V gives CDR1 WSHSY, CDR2 SAAADI. This CDR3 is 15 amino acids long. CDR3 sequence: CATGGLDRGNTEAFF. The CDR3 DNA reads as TGCGCCACCGGAGGTTTAGACCGGGGGAACACTGAAGCTTTCTTT.

The chain has TRBV15 and TRBJ2-7, with 11 bases lining up with TRBD2. Germline values: CDR1 LNHNV, CDR2 YYDKDF (reference sequence). The CDR3 contains 16 residues. V was pared by 4 bases and J by 2 bases, with 7 bases of the junction left unmatched. The CDR3 DNA reads TGTGCCACCAGCACCCCGACTAGCGGGACGCCCTACGAGCAGTACTTC. As protein: CATSTPTSGTPYEQYF. Filled out from reference TRBV15 and TRBJ2-7, the complete variable domain reads DAMVIQNPRYQVTQFGKPVTLSCSQTLNHNVMYWYQQKSSQAPKLLFHYYDKDFNNEADTPDNFQSRRPNTSFCFLDIRSPGLGDTAMYLCATSTPTSGTPYEQYFGPGTRLTVT.

The chain employs TRBV10-1 and TRBJ1-1; 7 nucleotides align to TRBD1. Trimming at V came to 9 bases and at J to 3 bases, leaving 7 bases not matched to a gene. This CDR3 comprises 13 residues. CDR1 WNHNN and CDR2 SYGVQD come from the germline V gene (reference sequence). CDR3 amino acids: CARPKGQYTEAFF. CDR3 bases: TGCGCCAGACCGAAGGGACAGTACACTGAAGCTTTCTTT.

This sequence joins TRBV3-1 (or the pseudogene TRBV3-2) and TRBJ2-2; maybe TRBD2 (6 bases). In germline, CDR1 is LGHDT, CDR2 YNNKEL (reference sequence). This CDR3 contains 13 residues. Trimming removed 4 bases at V and 4 bases at J, with 7 bases between. The CDR3 loop is CASSPGGTGELFF. The CDR3 DNA reads TGTGCCAGCAGCCCCGGGGGCACCGGGGAGCTGTTTTTT.

This clone was picked up one time. This rearrangement joins TRBV6-2 or TRBV6-3 to TRBJ2-7; TRBD1 matches 9 bases. CDR3 length: 13 amino acids. Germline loops: CDR1 MNHEY, CDR2 SVGEGT. With V trimmed by 6 bases and J by 3 bases, 3 bases remained unmatched. The CDR3 sequence: CASSRDRVYEQYF. The CDR3 bases are TGTGCCAGCAGCCGGGACAGGGTCTACGAGCAGTACTTC.

The chain recombines TRBV24-1 with TRBJ1-2; D gene unclear. Germline V gives CDR1 KGHDR, CDR2 SFDVKD. The CDR3 runs 14 residues. With 3 bases removed from V and 4 bases from J, the gap between germline ends came to 11 bases. In DNA form, the CDR3 reads TGTGCCACCAGTGATGCGTGGAGGGCCTATGGCTACACCTTC. Amino acid sequence: CATSDAWRAYGYTF.

The chain combines TRBV28 with TRBJ1-5; D unresolved. The V end was cut by 0 bases, the J end by 0 bases, with 6 bases between. The germline gives CDR1 MDHEN, CDR2 SYDVKM. This CDR3 has 15 amino acids. The DNA of the CDR3 is TGTGCCAGCAGTTTATGGCCAGATAGCAATCAGCCCCAGCATTTT. It is translated as CASSLWPDSNQPQHF.

The chain is built from TRBV5-1 and TRBJ1-4, with 9 positions matching TRBD1. The germline V gene encodes CDR1 SGHRS and CDR2 YFSETQ. V shed 4 bases, J shed 6 bases, and the junction held 16 bases outside the gene matches. The CDR3 extends over 18 amino acids. The CDR3: CASSLARIRDREDEKLFF. The CDR3 nucleotides are TGCGCCAGCAGCCTCGCAAGGATCCGGGACAGGGAAGATGAAAAACTGTTTTTT.

This sequence joins TRBV5-8 and TRBJ1-1; 7 nucleotides line up with TRBD1. CDR3 length equals 14 residues. V shed 7 bases, J shed 3 bases, and the junction held 9 bases outside the gene matches. The V gene's germline CDR1 is SGHTS and CDR2 YDEGEE. The CDR3 here is CASLTGLGDTEAFF. CDR3 in DNA: TGTGCCAGCCTGACAGGGCTGGGGGACACTGAAGCTTTCTTT.

V is TRBV19 and J is TRBJ2-2, with TRBD2 matching 11 bases. The CDR3 has 15 residues. Germline CDR1 reads LNHDA; CDR2 reads SQIVND (reference sequence). Germline trimming cut 5 bases from V and 3 bases from J; bases unmatched to any gene: 2. CDR3 amino acids: CASSLAGGDTGELFF. The CDR3 DNA reads TGTGCCAGTAGTCTAGCGGGAGGCGACACCGGGGAGCTGTTTTTT.

This chain joins TRBV7-9 and TRBJ1-6, with a tentative D call TRBD1 (6 bases). The CDR3 covers 14 residues. CDR1 and CDR2 from the germline V gene are SEHNR and FQNEAQ (reference sequence). Trimming cost V 3 bases and J 8 bases, with 11 bases left between them. The CDR3 DNA sequence: TGTGCCAGCAGCTTTTCGCAGGGGTATTCACCCCTCCACTTT. Protein: CASSFSQGYSPLHF.

This clone occurred a few times. Written as DNA, the CDR3 is TGTGCCAGCAGCTACGGACAGGGGTTACCACCCCTCCACTTT. Protein sequence: CASSYGQGLPPLHF. This chain links TRBV6-6 with TRBJ1-6, with 9 bases identical to TRBD1. Germline-derived CDR1 and CDR2 are MNHNY and SVGAGI (reference sequence). There are 14 residues in the CDR3. V was clipped by 6 bases and J by 11 bases; unmatched bases: 8.

The chain has TRBV19 and TRBJ1-3, with 8 nucleotides matching TRBD1. Germline V gene lookup returns CDR1 LNHDA and CDR2 SQIVND (reference sequence). The CDR3 runs 16 residues. The V segment lost 7 bases and the J segment 0 bases; nucleotides outside the gene matches: 8. DNA of the CDR3: TGTGCCAGTACCGACAGGGGAGCAGACTCTGGAAACACCATATATTTT. Its translation is CASTDRGADSGNTIYF.

The sample holds a few counts of this clone. V is TRBV29-1 and J is TRBJ1-5; 7 bases align to TRBD1. The germline gives CDR1 SQVTM, CDR2 ANQGSEA. The junction had 6 bases not matched to a gene; V was cut back by 4 bases and J by 3 bases. The length of the CDR3 is 14 residues. CDR3 sequence reads: CSVGTGTVNQPQHF. Written as DNA, the CDR3 is TGCAGCGTTGGAACCGGGACAGTCAATCAGCCCCAGCATTTT. The entire variable domain, with the rest obtained from reference TRBV29-1 and TRBJ1-5, is as follows: SAVISQKPSRDICQRGTSLTIQCQVDSQVTMMFWYRQQPGQSLTLIATANQGSEATYESGFVIDKFPISRPNLTFSTLTVSNMSPEDSSIYLCSVGTGTVNQPQHFGDGTRLSIL.

The V call is TRBV7-2, the J call TRBJ1-5; the D is unclear. The V and J ends lost 4 bases and 10 bases respectively, with 20 bases between them. This CDR3 comprises 15 residues. Germline V gene data show CDR1 as SGHTA and CDR2 as FQGNSA. The CDR3 nucleotides read TGTGCCAGCAGCTCCCGAGGTGGGTCTGCGGATCCCCAGCATTTT. This gives the protein CASSSRGGSADPQHF.

The chain has TRBV30 and TRBJ1-6, with TRBD1 as a possible D gene (6 bases). This CDR3 has 15 residues. CDR1 GTSNPN and CDR2 SVGIG come from the germline V gene (reference sequence). The V and J ends lost 0 bases and 5 bases respectively, with 11 bases between them. In nucleotides, the CDR3 is TGTGCCTGGAGTGTTGGTGGGGGCCATAATTCACCCCTCCACTTT. This sequence encodes CAWSVGGGHNSPLHF.

V usage is TRBV11-2 and J usage is TRBJ1-3; tentative D call: TRBD1 (6 bases). CDR1 is SGHAT, CDR2 FQNNGV, per germline. This CDR3 has 15 amino acids. The V end lost 3 bases, the J end lost 0 bases, and 9 bases lay between the germline ends. CDR3 sequence reads: CASSFGRGSGNTIYF. The DNA of the CDR3 is TGTGCCAGCAGCTTTGGCAGGGGCTCTGGAAACACCATATATTTT.

The chain couples TRBV27 to TRBJ1-4, with 9 bases that match TRBD1. CDR1 and CDR2 from the germline V gene are MNHEY and SMNVEV (reference sequence). This CDR3 spans 15 amino acids. The V gene end was trimmed by 6 bases and the J gene end by 8 bases; junction bases not matched to a gene: 10. The CDR3, as DNA: TGTGCCAGCAGGCGACAGGGGGGTTTGAAAGAAAAACTGTTTTTT. Amino acid sequence: CASRRQGGLKEKLFF. Supplemented by reference TRBV27 and TRBJ1-4, the full variable domain reads EAQVTQNPRYLITVTGKKLTVTCSQNMNHEYMSWYRQDPGLGLRQIYYSMNVEVTDKGDVPEGYKVSRKEKRNFPLILESPSPNQTSLYFCASRRQGGLKEKLFFGSGTQLSVL.

V usage is TRBV4-3 and J usage is TRBJ1-1; D not certain. The CDR3 totals 15 residues. Per the germline V gene, CDR1 is LGHNA and CDR2 is YSLEER. V shed 0 bases and J shed 1 base, with 9 bases lying between them. CDR3 in DNA: TGCGCCAGCAGCCAAGAACCGAAGCCGAACACTGAAGCTTTCTTT. This encodes CASSQEPKPNTEAFF.

The chain joins TRBV19 to TRBJ1-1; 8 bases match TRBD1. CDR3 size: 16 residues. V shed 7 bases and J 0 bases; nucleotides not matched to a gene: 10. Germline V gene lookup returns CDR1 LNHDA and CDR2 SQIVND (reference sequence). The CDR3 is CASKRTGNQVNTEAFF. For the CDR3, the DNA is TGTGCCAGTAAGCGGACAGGGAACCAGGTGAACACTGAAGCTTTCTTT.